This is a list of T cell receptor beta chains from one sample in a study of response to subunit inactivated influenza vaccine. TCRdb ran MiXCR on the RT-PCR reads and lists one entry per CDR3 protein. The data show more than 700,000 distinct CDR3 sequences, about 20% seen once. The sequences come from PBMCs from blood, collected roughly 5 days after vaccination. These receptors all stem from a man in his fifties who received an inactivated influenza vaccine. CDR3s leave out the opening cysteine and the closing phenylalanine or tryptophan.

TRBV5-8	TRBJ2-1	ASSARDRGLDEQF
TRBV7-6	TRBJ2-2	ASSLASSGGAHTGELF
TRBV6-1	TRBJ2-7	ASSIGHGGGTEQY
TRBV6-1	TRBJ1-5	ASNRESPNQPQH
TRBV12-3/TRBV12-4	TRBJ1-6	ASSLGGQGVSSPLH
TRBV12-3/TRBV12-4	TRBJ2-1	ASSRNYNEQF
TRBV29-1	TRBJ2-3	SVDGASGRSTDTQY
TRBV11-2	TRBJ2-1	ASSRDVAGGSSSYNEQF
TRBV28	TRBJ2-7	ASSLGWEYEQY
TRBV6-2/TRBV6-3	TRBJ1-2	ASSYPDGNT
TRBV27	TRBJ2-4	ASSPANGALAKNIQY
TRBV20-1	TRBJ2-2	SARRTGVTGELF
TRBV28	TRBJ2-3	ASSLSGTGANTQY
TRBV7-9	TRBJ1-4	ASSLGGTGIEKLF
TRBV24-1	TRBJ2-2	ATGGLTSTGELF
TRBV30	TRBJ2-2	AWSRRLRRKGTGELF
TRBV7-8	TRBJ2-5	ASSPSLAGEVQETQY
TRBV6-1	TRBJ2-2	ASSPEPGSTGELF
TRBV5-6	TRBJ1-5	ASSLAASNSNQPQH
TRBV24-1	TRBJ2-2	ATSGVGSGELF
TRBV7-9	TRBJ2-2	ASSPTRTITGELF
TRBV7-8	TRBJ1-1	ASSPVWGTNTEAF
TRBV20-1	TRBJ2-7	SADGQRETYEQY
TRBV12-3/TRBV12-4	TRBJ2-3	ASHDGGGSHTDTQY
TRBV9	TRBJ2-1	ASSLWGGGYAEQF
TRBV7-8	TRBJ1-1	ASSRRGEYTEAF
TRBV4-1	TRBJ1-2	ASSQPGRGNGYT
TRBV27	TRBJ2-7	ASTLDYEQY
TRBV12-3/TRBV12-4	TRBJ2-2	ASLLGQANTGELF
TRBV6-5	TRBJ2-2	ASSYSISTTNTGELF
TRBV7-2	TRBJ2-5	ASSLALAGGRQETQY
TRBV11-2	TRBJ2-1	ASSLIAAIAYNEQF
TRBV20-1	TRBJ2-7	SAGRRGTYEQY
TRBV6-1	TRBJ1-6	ASSEAGRASSLH
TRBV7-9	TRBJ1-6	ASSSGTGLVPLH
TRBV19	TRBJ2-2	ASTATKNTGELF
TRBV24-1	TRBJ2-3	ATSDWSGSSDTQY
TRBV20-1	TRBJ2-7	SALLIHEQY
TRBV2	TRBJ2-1	ASRTSGTYNEQF
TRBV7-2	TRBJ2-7	ASSLVREGYEQY
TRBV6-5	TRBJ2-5	ASSWTVQETQY
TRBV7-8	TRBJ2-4	ASSLEDSQAKNIQY
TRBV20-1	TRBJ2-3	SADAVKDTQY
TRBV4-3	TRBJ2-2	ASSQDSWYTGELF
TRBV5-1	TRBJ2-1	ASSLLGLASNEQF
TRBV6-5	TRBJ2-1	ASSYSSSGSSYNEQF
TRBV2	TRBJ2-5	ASSEDDRGWGETQY
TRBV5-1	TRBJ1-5	ASSSGQPGQPQH
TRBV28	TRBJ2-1	ASSLLAEGGNEQF
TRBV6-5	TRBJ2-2	ASSYSVGRDTGELF
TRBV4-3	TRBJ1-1	ASSQEGGSLVAF
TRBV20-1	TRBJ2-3	SADDFDRGSTDTQY
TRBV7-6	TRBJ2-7	ASSRQPGRLAYEQY
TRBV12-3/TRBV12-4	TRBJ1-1	ASSPSWTEAF
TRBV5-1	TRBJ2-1	ASSLALHNEQF
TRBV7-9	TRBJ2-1	ASSLEGTRSGGEQF
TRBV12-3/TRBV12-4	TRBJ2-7	ASRELAGEEQY